The 5 T cell receptor beta chains in this list originate from one sample, sequenced in a study of blood T cell repertoires in COVID-19. TCRdb's table, derived via immunoSEQ multiplex PCR, lists solely in-frame clones and lacks some. The sample records fewer than 250,000 clones, 84% being singletons. The sample comprised PBMCs or T cells enriched from blood (not recorded which). These receptors came from a middle-aged woman who had recovered from COVID-19.

The DNA of the CDR3 is TGTGCCAGCGAGACTAGACGCAACACAGATACGCAGTATTTT. Protein product: CASETRRNTDTQYF. V and J are TRBV11-2 and TRBJ2-3, with D possibly TRBD2 on 6 matching bases. The CDR3 runs 14 residues. V lost 8 bases and J 2 bases, leaving 14 bases between the germline ends. CDR1 SGHAT and CDR2 FQNNGV come from the germline V gene.

This chain links TRBV28 with TRBJ2-1; 13 bases are a match to TRBD2. CDR3 length equals 19 residues. Germline V lookup: CDR1 MDHEN, CDR2 SYDVKM. Trimming cost V 1 base and J 4 bases; bases outside gene matches: 10. The CDR3 region has the DNA TGTGCCAGCAGTTTATACACTCTCCGGACTAGCGGGAGTTACAATGAGCAGTTCTTC. The encoded protein is CASSLYTLRTSGSYNEQFF. Full variable domain (outside the CDR3, taken from reference TRBV28 and TRBJ2-1): DVKVTQSSRYLVKRTGEKVFLECVQDMDHENMFWYRQDPGLGLRLIYFSYDVKMKEKGDIPEGYSVSREKKERFSLILESASTNQTSMYLCASSLYTLRTSGSYNEQFFGPGTRLTVL.

The rearrangement joins TRBV7-2 to TRBJ1-2; weak D call: TRBD1 (5 bases). The CDR3 consists of 14 residues. V was shortened by 7 bases and J by 6 bases, with 18 bases between the two germline ends. Germline assignment: CDR1 SGHTA and CDR2 FQGNSA. The DNA of the CDR3 is TGTGCCAGCACCGGCGGGCGGCCGGGGGATGGCTACACCTTC. Translated, it gives CASTGGRPGDGYTF.

The rearrangement uses TRBV19 and TRBJ1-2, with TRBD1 as a possible D gene (5 bases). Trimming took 1 base from V and 2 from J, leaving 14 bases between them. In germline, CDR1 is LNHDA, CDR2 SQIVND (reference sequence). There are 16 residues in the CDR3. In nucleotides, the CDR3 is TGTGCCAGTAGTATAGGGTCGGGCAGGGTGAACTATGGCTACACCTTC. It encodes CASSIGSGRVNYGYTF.

This clone came up once. This chain joins TRBV5-1 and TRBJ2-7, with D possibly being TRBD1 (6 bases). CDR3 size: 13 residues. V lost 0 bases to trimming and J lost 2 bases, with 6 bases between them. Germline V gene lookup returns CDR1 SGHRS and CDR2 YFSETQ. CDR3 in DNA: TGCGCCAGCAGCTTGGACAGGGCCTACGAGCAGTACTTC. Amino acid sequence: CASSLDRAYEQYF.